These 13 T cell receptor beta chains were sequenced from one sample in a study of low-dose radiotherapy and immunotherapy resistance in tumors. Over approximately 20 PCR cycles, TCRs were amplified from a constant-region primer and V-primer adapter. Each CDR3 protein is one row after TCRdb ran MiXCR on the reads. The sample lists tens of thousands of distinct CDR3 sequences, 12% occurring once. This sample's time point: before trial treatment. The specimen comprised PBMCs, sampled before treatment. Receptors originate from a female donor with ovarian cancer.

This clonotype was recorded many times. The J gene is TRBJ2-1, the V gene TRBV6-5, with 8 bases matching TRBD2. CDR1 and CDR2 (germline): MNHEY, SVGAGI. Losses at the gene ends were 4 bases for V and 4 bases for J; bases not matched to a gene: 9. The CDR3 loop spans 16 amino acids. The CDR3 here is CASSLGWRGAYNEQFF. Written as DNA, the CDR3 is TGTGCCAGCAGTTTGGGGTGGCGGGGGGCTTACAATGAGCAGTTCTTC.

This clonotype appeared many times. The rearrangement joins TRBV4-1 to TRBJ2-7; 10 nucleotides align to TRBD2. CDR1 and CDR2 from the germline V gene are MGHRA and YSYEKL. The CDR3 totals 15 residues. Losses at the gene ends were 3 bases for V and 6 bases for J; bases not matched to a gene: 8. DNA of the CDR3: TGCGCCAGCAGCCAGTTTACTAGCGGGATTACCGAGCAGTACTTC. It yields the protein CASSQFTSGITEQYF.

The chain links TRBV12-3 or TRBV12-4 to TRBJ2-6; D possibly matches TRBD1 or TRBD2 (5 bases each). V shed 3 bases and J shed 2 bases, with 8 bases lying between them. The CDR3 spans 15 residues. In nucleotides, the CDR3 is TGTGCCAGCAGTTTTTGGGGGACTGGGGCCAACGTCCTGACTTTC. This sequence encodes CASSFWGTGANVLTF.

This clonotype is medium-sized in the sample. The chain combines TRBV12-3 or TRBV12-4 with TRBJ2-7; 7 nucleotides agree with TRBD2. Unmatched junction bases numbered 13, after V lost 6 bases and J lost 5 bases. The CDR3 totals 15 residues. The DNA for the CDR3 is TGTGCCAGCAGCCCCCGACTAGCACGTAGGAACGAGCAGTACTTC. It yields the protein CASSPRLARRNEQYF.

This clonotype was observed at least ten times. The CDR3 region has the DNA TGTGCCAGCTCACCGGGACAGGGGCCCACCTACGAGCAGTACTTC. This encodes CASSPGQGPTYEQYF. This chain uses TRBV18 with TRBJ2-7, with 10 bases aligning to TRBD1. V trimming: 3 bases; J trimming: 2 bases; junction bases outside the gene matches: 4. This CDR3 region has 15 residues. Germline assignment: CDR1 KGHSH and CDR2 LQKENI.

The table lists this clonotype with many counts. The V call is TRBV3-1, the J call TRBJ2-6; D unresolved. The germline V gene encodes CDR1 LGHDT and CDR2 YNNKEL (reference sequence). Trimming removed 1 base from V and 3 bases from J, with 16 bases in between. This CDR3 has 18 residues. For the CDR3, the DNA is TGTGCCAGCAGCCAAGTTGCTTCAGGTTTGCGTGGGGCCAACGTCCTGACTTTC. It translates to CASSQVASGLRGANVLTF. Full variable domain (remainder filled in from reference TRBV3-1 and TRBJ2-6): DTAVSQTPKYLVTQMGNDKSIKCEQNLGHDTMYWYKQDSKKFLKIMFSYNNKELIINETVPNRFSPKSPDKAHLNLHINSLELGDSAVYFCASSQVASGLRGANVLTFGAGSRLTVL.

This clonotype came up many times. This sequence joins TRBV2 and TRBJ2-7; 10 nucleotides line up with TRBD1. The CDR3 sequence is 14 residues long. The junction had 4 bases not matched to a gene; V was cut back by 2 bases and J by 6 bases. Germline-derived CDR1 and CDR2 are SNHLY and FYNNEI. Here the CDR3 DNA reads TGTGCCAGCAGTGAATCGGGACAGGGGACCGAGCAGTACTTC. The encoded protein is CASSESGQGTEQYF.

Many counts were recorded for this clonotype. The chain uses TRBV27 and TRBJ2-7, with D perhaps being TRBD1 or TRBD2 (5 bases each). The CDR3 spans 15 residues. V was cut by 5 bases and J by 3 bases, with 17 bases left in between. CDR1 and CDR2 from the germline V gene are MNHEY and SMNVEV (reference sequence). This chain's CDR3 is CASSPGRIAHYEQYF. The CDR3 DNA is TGTGCCAGCAGTCCGGGACGGATAGCCCACTACGAGCAGTACTTC.

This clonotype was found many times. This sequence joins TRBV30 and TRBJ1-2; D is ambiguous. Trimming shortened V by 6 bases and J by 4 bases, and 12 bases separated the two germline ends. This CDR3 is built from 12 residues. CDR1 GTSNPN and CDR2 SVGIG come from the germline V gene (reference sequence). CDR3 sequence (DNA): TGTGCCTGCAACATGGGCCCCTATGGCTACACCTTC. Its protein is CACNMGPYGYTF.

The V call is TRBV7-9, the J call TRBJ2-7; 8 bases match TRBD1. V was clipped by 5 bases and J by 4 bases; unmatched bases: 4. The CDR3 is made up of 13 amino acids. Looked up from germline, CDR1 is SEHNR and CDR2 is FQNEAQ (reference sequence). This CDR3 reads CASSPRTGYEQYF. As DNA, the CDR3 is TGTGCCAGCAGCCCCCGGACAGGGTACGAGCAGTACTTC.

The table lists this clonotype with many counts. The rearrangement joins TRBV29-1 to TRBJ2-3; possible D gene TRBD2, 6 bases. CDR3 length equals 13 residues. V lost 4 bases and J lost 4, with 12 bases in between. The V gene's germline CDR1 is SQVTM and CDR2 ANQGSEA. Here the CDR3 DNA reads TGCAGCGTTGGATACGGGAGCGCAGATACGCAGTATTTT. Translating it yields CSVGYGSADTQYF.

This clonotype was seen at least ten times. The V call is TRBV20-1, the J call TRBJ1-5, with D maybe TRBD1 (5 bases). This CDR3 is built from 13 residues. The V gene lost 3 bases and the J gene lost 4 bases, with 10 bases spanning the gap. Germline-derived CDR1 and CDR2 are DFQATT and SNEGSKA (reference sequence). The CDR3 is CSASWGRNQPQHF. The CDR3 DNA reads TGCAGTGCTAGCTGGGGGAGAAATCAGCCCCAGCATTTT.

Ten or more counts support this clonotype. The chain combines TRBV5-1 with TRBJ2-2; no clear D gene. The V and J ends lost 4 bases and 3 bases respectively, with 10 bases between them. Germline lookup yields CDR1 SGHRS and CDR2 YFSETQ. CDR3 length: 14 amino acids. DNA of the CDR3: TGCGCCAGCAGCATGAGAACGGACACCGGGGAGCTGTTTTTT. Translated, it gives CASSMRTDTGELFF.